There are a few counts of the clone carrying this T cell receptor beta chain. Its specificity is not known. The CDR3 consists of 15 residues. The germline gives CDR1 SGHTA, CDR2 FQGTGA. The J segment lost 6 bases and the V segment lost 5 bases, leaving 5 bases of the junction unmatched. RNA transcripts served as the template for amplifying TCR beta CDR3 regions. The primer set for the first-round RT-PCR of the TCR CDR3 was HTBI. TCRdb ran MiXCR on the multiplex PCR reads and lists one entry per CDR3 protein. This repertoire shows under 550,000 distinct CDR3 sequences, about 20% found once; its top ten account for 47%. The data are from a study of T cells in Graves' hyperthyroidism and ophthalmopathy. The study's findings and limits: Progression to ophthalmopathy was predicted a median of about six months early. Ophthalmopathy and stable hyperthyroidism were separated by a 13 V-J model. The blood repertoire included most of the expanded thyroid clonotypes above 0.001.

This chain uses TRBV7-3 with TRBJ2-1; TRBD2 agrees at 12 bases. The clonotype comes from a man between 40 and 49 years old with Graves' ophthalmopathy. Sequenced material: blood. The CDR3 region has the DNA TGTGCCAGCAGCCTCCGGACTAGCGGGGTCAATGAGCAGTTCTTC. This gives the protein CASSLRTSGVNEQFF.